This T cell receptor (beta chain) came from a study of T cells in Graves' hyperthyroidism and ophthalmopathy. TCR beta CDR3 sequences were amplified from RNA transcripts. TCR CDR3 regions were first amplified by RT-PCR with HTBI primers. From the multiplex PCR reads, TCRdb called clonotypes with MiXCR, one entry per CDR3 protein. This sample has hundreds of thousands of distinct CDR3 sequences; about 14% occur once, and the top ten carry around 13%. Active moderate-to-severe ophthalmopathy, Clinical Activity Score at least 3, NOSPECS at least 4, under 3 months' duration. Each diagnosis was grounded in clinical symptoms, serum thyroxine and TRAb, thyroid ultrasound, and orbital computed tomography. PBMCs stemmed from around 10 ml fresh peripheral blood. A remark on this clonotype: Antigen unknown. A much larger clone lies one base from this, so it may be a read error.

Notes on the study in general: Within blood appeared most thyroid clonotypes that had expanded above 0.001.

The receptor comes from a woman between 50 and 59 years old with Graves' ophthalmopathy. Sequenced input: blood.

CDR3: CASSFPGQNTDTQYF. DNA of the CDR3: TGCGCCAGCAGCTTTCCCGGCCAAAACACAGATACGCAGTATTTT. The chain employs TRBV5-1 and TRBJ2-3; D remains ambiguous. The V gene lost 2 bases and the J gene lost 2 bases, with 12 bases spanning the gap. The CDR3 contains 15 residues. Germline V gives CDR1 SGHRS, CDR2 YFSETQ. The full variable domain, in which reference TRBV5-1 and TRBJ2-3 provide the parts outside the CDR3, is KAGVTQTPRYLIKTRGQQVTLSCSPISGHRSVSWYQQTPGQGLQFLFEYFSETQRNKGNFPGRFSGRQFSNSRSEMNVSTLELGDSALYLCASSFPGQNTDTQYFGPGTRLTVL.